The clone carrying this TCR beta chain came up a few times. Its antigen is not identified. In germline, CDR1 is MGHRA, CDR2 YSYEKL. The length of the CDR3 is 15 residues. Trimming removed 3 bases from V and 5 bases from J; junction bases left unmatched: 6. Uncontrolled infection, other autoimmune disease, pregnancy or lactation barred patients from enrollment. A 10 ml volume of fresh peripheral blood provided the PBMCs. The sample originates from a study of T cells in Graves' hyperthyroidism and ophthalmopathy. Overall study context: Peripheral blood sampling occurred at initial diagnosis, before any treatment. Study-level findings and limits: Most thyroid-expanded clonotypes above 0.001 were also found in blood.

The investigators amplified TCR beta CDR3 regions from RNA transcripts. TCR CDR3 regions were first amplified by RT-PCR with HTBI primers. One entry per CDR3 protein, called by TCRdb with MiXCR from the multiplex PCR reads. The sample shows about 600,000 distinct CDR3 sequences, about 16% of them seen only once. The source material was blood. The chain links TRBV4-1 to TRBJ1-1, with 10 bases that match TRBD1. This receptor was identified in a woman aged 40 to 55 with Graves' ophthalmopathy. DNA of the CDR3: TGCGCCAGCAGCCATCGACAGGGGGCGCGGACTGAAGCTTTCTTT. Amino acids: CASSHRQGARTEAFF.